The following is a TCR beta chain sequence with its context. The target antigen is unknown. A second PCR, run for roughly 7 to 11 cycles, used a sample-barcoded 5' primer plus a J-beta primer mix. MiXCR, applied by TCRdb to the 5' RACE reads, yields one record per CDR3 protein. The sample lists roughly 1,700,000 distinct CDR3 sequences, approximately 30% seen once, with 7% to 9% in the top ten. This specimen comes from a study of blood T cells in healthy people across ages. Study observations and caveats: Long-lived donors exceeded aged donors in naive CD4+ cells and diversity. The lack of PBMC sorting stopped any conclusive naive versus antigen-experienced comparison. The recorded TCR beta diversity per million T cells decreased in a roughly linear manner with age.

With each sample, at least 5 micrograms of total RNA were extracted. The sample taken for sequencing was blood. This TCR derives from a woman aged 25 to 39 in good health.

The CDR3 DNA follows: TGTGCCAGCTCTGGGGGGTCGCGCAATCAGCCCCAGCATTTT. This translates into CASSGGSRNQPQHF. The rearrangement links TRBV12-3 or TRBV12-4 to TRBJ1-5; a weak D match, TRBD1 (5 bases). The CDR3 consists of 14 residues. Trimming took off 8 bases at V and 2 bases at J, with 13 bases between the two ends.